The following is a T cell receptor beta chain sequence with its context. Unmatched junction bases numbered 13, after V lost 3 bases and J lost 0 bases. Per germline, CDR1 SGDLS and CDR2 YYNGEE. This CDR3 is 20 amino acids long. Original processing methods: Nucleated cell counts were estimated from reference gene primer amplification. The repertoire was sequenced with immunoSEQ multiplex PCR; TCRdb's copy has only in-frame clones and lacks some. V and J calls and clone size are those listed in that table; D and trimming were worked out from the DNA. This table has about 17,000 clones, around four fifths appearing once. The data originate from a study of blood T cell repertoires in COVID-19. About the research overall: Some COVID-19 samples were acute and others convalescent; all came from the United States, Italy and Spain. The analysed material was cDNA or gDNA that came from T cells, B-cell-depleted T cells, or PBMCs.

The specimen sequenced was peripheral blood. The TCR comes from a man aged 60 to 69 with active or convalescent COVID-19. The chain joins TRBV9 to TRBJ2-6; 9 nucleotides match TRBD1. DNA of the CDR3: TGTGCCAGCAGCGGGGTGGACAGGGGCTTTATCCACTCTGGGGCCAACGTCCTGACTTTC. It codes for CASSGVDRGFIHSGANVLTF.